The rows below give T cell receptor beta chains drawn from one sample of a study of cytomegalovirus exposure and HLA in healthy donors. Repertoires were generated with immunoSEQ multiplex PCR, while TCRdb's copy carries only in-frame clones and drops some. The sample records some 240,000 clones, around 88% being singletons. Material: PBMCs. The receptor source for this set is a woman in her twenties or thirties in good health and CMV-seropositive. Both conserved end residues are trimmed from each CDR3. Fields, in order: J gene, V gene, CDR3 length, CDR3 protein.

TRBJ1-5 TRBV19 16 ASGHRDREFTGNQPQH
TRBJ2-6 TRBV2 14 ASIQVLSSGANVLT
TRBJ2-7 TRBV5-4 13 ASSLTAGGYYEQY
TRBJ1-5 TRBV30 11 AWSTGVNQPQH
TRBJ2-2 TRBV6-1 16 ASSDPTGGGSNTGELF
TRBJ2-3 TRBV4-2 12 ASSQVSGTDTQY
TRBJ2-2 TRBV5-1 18 ASSLEPGLAVTGGTGELF
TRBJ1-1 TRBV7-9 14 ASSLEQGGMNTEAF
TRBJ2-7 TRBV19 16 ASSPLHQLAGVPYEQY
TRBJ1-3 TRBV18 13 ASSPSDSSGNTIY
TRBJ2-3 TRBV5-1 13 ASSLSASLADTQY
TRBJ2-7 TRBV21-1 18 ASSKVGIRDRARVDYEQY
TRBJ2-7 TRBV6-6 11 ASSSQGAREQY
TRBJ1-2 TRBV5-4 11 ASSLTGPYGYT
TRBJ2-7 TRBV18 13 ASSPLTGSSYEQY
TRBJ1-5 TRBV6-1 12 ASSEYQGNQPQH
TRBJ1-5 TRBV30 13 AWSYPGGRNQPQH
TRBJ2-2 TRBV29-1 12 SGTTSGNTGELF
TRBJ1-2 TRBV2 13 ASTLESPLSYGYT
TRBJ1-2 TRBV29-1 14 SVGGTGYLRGRGYT
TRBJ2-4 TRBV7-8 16 ASSLDLTGSAAKNIQY
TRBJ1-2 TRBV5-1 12 ASSLGTGGYGYT
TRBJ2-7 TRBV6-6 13 ASSSPERGTYEQY
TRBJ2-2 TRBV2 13 ASSEGQGRTGELF
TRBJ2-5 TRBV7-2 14 ASSLVATSAQETQY
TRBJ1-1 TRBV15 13 ATSRDLEENTEAF
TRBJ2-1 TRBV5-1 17 ASSSPGLAGHQLYNEQF